The 13 T cell receptor beta chains below were found in one sample sequenced in a study of CD8 T cells in Susac syndrome. Random hexamers were used to reverse transcribe the RNA input (about 0.45 to 1 ug). TCRdb used MiXCR to reprocess the immunoSEQ multiplex PCR reads, holding one entry per CDR3 protein. The sample has hundreds of thousands of distinct CDR3 sequences, more than 85% seen once. Sequenced input: CD4+ T cells from PBMCs. The receptors originated from a human donor with multiple sclerosis.

The chain carries TRBV30 and TRBJ2-3, with D tentatively TRBD1 (5 bases). Trimming took off 3 bases at V and 6 bases at J, with 10 bases between the two ends. Per germline, CDR1 GTSNPN and CDR2 SVGIG (reference sequence). CDR3 length: 12 amino acids. The DNA for the CDR3 is TGTGCCTGGAGAGCAGGGCTGGATACGCAGTATTTT. Translation: CAWRAGLDTQYF. Based on the CDR3 plus reference TRBV30 and TRBJ2-3, the full variable domain is SQTIHQWPATLVQPVGSPLSLECTVEGTSNPNLYWYRQAAGRGLQLLFYSVGIGQISSEVPQNLSASRPQDRQFILSSKKLLLSDSGFYLCAWRAGLDTQYFGPGTRLTVL.

The chain uses TRBV3-1 and TRBJ2-1; 10 bases map to TRBD2. V shed 0 bases and J 7 bases; nucleotides not matched to a gene: 6. The CDR3 totals 16 residues. In germline, CDR1 is LGHDT, CDR2 YNNKEL (reference sequence). The CDR3 nucleotides are TGTGCCAGCAGCCAAGATTTGGGGACTAGCGCTAATGAGCAGTTCTTC. Translated: CASSQDLGTSANEQFF.

The chain couples TRBV5-1 to TRBJ1-1; D is possibly TRBD1 (6 bases). The V and J ends lost 4 bases and 7 bases respectively, with 17 bases between them. The V gene's germline CDR1 is SGHRS and CDR2 YFSETQ. This CDR3 spans 14 amino acids. The CDR3 region is CASSIGGTQIEAFF. As DNA, the CDR3 is TGCGCCAGCAGCATTGGGGGGACACAGATTGAAGCTTTCTTT.

V gene TRBV30 combines with J gene TRBJ1-1; TRBD1 matches 7 bases. Trimming at V came to 7 bases and at J to 1 base, leaving 9 bases not matched to a gene. Germline V gene lookup returns CDR1 GTSNPN and CDR2 SVGIG (reference sequence). The length of the CDR3 is 14 residues. The CDR3 nucleotides are TGTGCCTTAAATCTCGGGACAGCGAACACTGAAGCTTTCTTT. Translated, it gives CALNLGTANTEAFF.

In DNA, the CDR3 is TGTGCCAGCAGTACCAACAGGGACAGTCAGCCCCAGCATTTT. This sequence encodes CASSTNRDSQPQHF. This chain joins TRBV2 and TRBJ1-5; 7 bases fit TRBD1. The germline V gene encodes CDR1 SNHLY and CDR2 FYNNEI. Trimming removed 5 bases from V and 6 bases from J; junction bases left unmatched: 7. The CDR3 runs to 14 residues.

The chain couples TRBV30 to TRBJ1-2; D is perhaps TRBD1 (6 bases). This CDR3 region has 15 residues. Trimming stripped 6 bases from V and 4 bases from J, with 21 bases between. CDR1 GTSNPN and CDR2 SVGIG come from the germline V gene (reference sequence). The CDR3 region has the DNA TGTGCCTGCCGCCTACAGGGAGTCGCTGGCTATGGCTACACCTTC. Residues: CACRLQGVAGYGYTF.

The rearrangement joins TRBV3-1 to TRBJ1-1; the D is unclear. The germline V and J ends were trimmed by 1 base and 3 bases, with 3 bases remaining between them. CDR3 length equals 12 residues. Germline V gives CDR1 LGHDT, CDR2 YNNKEL (reference sequence). CDR3 in amino acids: CASSQVYTEAFF. CDR3 coding DNA: TGTGCCAGCAGCCAAGTTTACACTGAAGCTTTCTTT.

The chain has TRBV2 and TRBJ2-1; possible D gene TRBD2, 5 bases. Germline CDR1 and CDR2: SNHLY and FYNNEI. The CDR3 runs to 14 residues. V lost 7 bases and J 8 bases, leaving 18 bases between the germline ends. The CDR3 nucleotides are TGTGCCAGCACCCCGGACGGACTGATGGATGAGCAGTTCTTC. Its translation: CASTPDGLMDEQFF.

This clonotype was detected once. The chain uses TRBV3-1 and TRBJ1-1; 11 nucleotides match TRBD1. Germline values: CDR1 LGHDT, CDR2 YNNKEL (reference sequence). The CDR3 loop spans 16 amino acids. The trim removed 0 bases at V and 8 bases at J, leaving 8 bases unmatched. The CDR3 protein is CASSQDWRTGGAEAFF. The DNA of the CDR3 is TGTGCCAGCAGCCAAGATTGGAGGACAGGGGGCGCAGAAGCTTTCTTT.

V usage is TRBV12-3 or TRBV12-4 and J usage is TRBJ1-1; D remains ambiguous. V lost 3 bases and J lost 1, with 3 bases in between. The CDR3 has 12 amino acids. In DNA, the CDR3 is TGTGCCAGCAGTTTCGGGAACACTGAAGCTTTCTTT. As protein: CASSFGNTEAFF.

V and J are TRBV20-1 and TRBJ1-1, with 7 bases identical to TRBD1. The junction had 6 bases not matched to a gene; V was cut back by 5 bases and J by 6 bases. The CDR3 has 12 amino acids. Germline V gene lookup returns CDR1 DFQATT and CDR2 SNEGSKA (reference sequence). CDR3: CSASTGSAEAFF. The CDR3 bases are TGCAGTGCTTCGACAGGGAGTGCTGAAGCTTTCTTT.

J is TRBJ1-4 and V is TRBV11-2, with unresolved D. Germline V CDR1 and CDR2: SGHAT, FQNNGV. This CDR3 contains 13 residues. V shed 8 bases and J shed 4 bases, with 11 bases lying between them. This CDR3 reads CASHSRVNEKLFF. The CDR3 nucleotides are TGTGCCAGCCATAGTCGCGTTAATGAAAAACTGTTTTTT.

DNA for the CDR3: TGTGCCAGCAACCGCGCTGGGACGGCGAACACTGAAGCTTTCTTT. As protein: CASNRAGTANTEAFF. The chain links TRBV2 to TRBJ1-1, with D perhaps TRBD1 (5 bases). V lost 7 bases to trimming and J lost 1 base, with 16 bases between them. The CDR3 consists of 15 residues. Germline V gene data show CDR1 as SNHLY and CDR2 as FYNNEI.